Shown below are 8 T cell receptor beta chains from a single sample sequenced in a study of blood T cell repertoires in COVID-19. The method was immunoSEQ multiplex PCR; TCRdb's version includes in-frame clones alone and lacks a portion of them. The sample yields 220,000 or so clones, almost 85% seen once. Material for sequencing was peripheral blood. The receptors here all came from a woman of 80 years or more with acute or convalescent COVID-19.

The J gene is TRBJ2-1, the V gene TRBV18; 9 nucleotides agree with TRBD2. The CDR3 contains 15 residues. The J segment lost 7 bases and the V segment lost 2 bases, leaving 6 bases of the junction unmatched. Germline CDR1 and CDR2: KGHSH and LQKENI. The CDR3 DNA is TGTGCCAGCTCACCATCTCGCGGGAGGGTTAATGAGCAGTTCTTC. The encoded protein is CASSPSRGRVNEQFF.

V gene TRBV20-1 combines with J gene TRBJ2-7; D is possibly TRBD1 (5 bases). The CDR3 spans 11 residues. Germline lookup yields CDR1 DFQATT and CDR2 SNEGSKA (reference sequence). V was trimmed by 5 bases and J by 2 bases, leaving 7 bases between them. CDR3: CSAQGPYEQYF. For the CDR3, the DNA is TGCAGTGCTCAGGGTCCCTACGAGCAGTACTTC.

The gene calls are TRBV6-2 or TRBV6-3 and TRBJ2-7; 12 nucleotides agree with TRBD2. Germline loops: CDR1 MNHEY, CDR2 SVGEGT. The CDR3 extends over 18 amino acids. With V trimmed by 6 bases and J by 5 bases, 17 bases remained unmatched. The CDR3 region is CASSLGHFGLAGPNEQYF. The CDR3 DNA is TGTGCCAGCAGCCTGGGACACTTCGGACTAGCGGGACCAAACGAGCAGTACTTC.

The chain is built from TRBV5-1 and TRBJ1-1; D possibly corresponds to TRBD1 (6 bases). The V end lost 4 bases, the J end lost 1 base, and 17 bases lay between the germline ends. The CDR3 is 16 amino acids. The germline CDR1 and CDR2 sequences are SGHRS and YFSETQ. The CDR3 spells CASSRVGGRGNTEAFF. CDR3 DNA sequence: TGCGCCAGCAGCCGCGTCGGGGGGCGAGGGAACACTGAAGCTTTCTTT. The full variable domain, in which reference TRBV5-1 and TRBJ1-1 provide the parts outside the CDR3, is KAGVTQTPRYLIKTRGQQVTLSCSPISGHRSVSWYQQTPGQGLQFLFEYFSETQRNKGNFPGRFSGRQFSNSRSEMNVSTLELGDSALYLCASSRVGGRGNTEAFFGQGTRLTVV.

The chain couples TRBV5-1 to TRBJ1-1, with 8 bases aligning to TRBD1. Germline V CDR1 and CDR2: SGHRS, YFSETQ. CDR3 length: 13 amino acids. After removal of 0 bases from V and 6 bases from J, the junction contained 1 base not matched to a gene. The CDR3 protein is CASSLEQGAEAFF. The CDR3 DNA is TGCGCCAGCAGCTTGGAACAGGGGGCTGAAGCTTTCTTT.

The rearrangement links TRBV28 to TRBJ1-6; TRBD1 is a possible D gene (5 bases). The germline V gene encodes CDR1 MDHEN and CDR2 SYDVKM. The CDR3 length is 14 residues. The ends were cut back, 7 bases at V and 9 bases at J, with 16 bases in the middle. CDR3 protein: CASTGTRGSSPLHF. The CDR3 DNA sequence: TGTGCCAGCACCGGAACGCGGGGGAGTTCACCCCTCCACTTT.

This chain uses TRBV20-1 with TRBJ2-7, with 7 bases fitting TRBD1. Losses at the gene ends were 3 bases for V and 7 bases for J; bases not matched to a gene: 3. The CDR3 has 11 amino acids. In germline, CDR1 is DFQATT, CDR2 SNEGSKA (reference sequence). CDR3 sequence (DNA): TGCAGTGCTAGTAAGGGGGCGGAGCAGTACTTC. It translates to CSASKGAEQYF.

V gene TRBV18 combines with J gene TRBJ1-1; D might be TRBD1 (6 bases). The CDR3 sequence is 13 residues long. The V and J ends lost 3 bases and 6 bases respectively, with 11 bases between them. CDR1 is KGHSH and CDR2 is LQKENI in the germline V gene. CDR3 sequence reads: CASSPGKGAEAFF. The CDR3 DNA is TGTGCCAGCTCACCGGGGAAGGGGGCTGAAGCTTTCTTT.